The 31 T cell receptor beta chains below come from one sample, sequenced in a study of Graves' ophthalmopathy and Graves' hyperthyroidism. Beta-chain TCR CDR3 regions were amplified from RNA transcripts. Scientists carried out first-round RT-PCR using HTBI primers and then a second-round multiplex PCR. TCRdb analysed the multiplex PCR reads with MiXCR anew, one entry per CDR3 protein. The sample has 560,000 or so distinct CDR3 sequences, roughly 39% seen once. The sequencing sample was made of peripheral blood or thyroid tissue (not recorded which). These TCRs come from an adult man with Graves' hyperthyroidism.

V and J are TRBV5-6 and TRBJ2-7; the D gene is possibly TRBD2 (5 bases). The J call may not be correct, given that the DNA end is closer to TRBJ2-1. The CDR3 sequence is 13 residues long. Germline V lookup: CDR1 SGHDT, CDR2 YYEEEE. The CDR3 coding sequence is TGTGCCAGCAGCTTGTTAGCGATCGATGAGCAGTTCTTC. This sequence encodes CASSLLAIDEQFF.

V gene TRBV25-1 combines with J gene TRBJ2-7, with a possible D match to TRBD2 (6 bases). Germline CDR1 is MGHDK and CDR2 is SYGVNS. CDR3 length: 15 residues. V was shortened by 6 bases and J by 2 bases, with 17 bases between the two germline ends. In nucleotides, the CDR3 is TGTGCCAGCAGGGGAACCGGGACTCTAACCTACGAGCAGTACTTC. It specifies CASRGTGTLTYEQYF.

This clonotype was recorded at least ten times. This sequence joins TRBV4-1 and TRBJ1-6; D is uncertain. Per germline, CDR1 MGHRA and CDR2 YSYEKL. The CDR3 length is 14 residues. V gave up 0 bases and J gave up 7 bases, with 7 bases separating them. CDR3 protein: CASSQDPENSPLHF. In DNA form, the CDR3 reads TGCGCCAGCAGCCAAGATCCAGAAAATTCACCCCTCCACTTT.

This clonotype showed up many times. The junction and the germline gene differ at one end; a read error may be behind it. V usage is TRBV6-6 and J usage is TRBJ2-2, with 11 bases fitting TRBD1. Germline assignment: CDR1 MNHNY and CDR2 SVGAGI (reference sequence). The CDR3 loop spans 15 amino acids. CDR3 in DNA: TGTGCCAGCAGTTTGGGACAGGGGGACACCGGGGAACTGTTTTTT. Translation gives CASSLGQGDTGELFF.

This clonotype was seen a handful of times. The rearrangement uses TRBV6-6 and TRBJ1-3; D may be TRBD1 (5 bases). Trimming took 7 bases from V and 2 from J, leaving 12 bases between them. The CDR3 has 14 amino acids. Germline V lookup: CDR1 MNHNY, CDR2 SVGAGI (reference sequence). The chain's CDR3 is CASTLGAAGNTIYF. CDR3 nucleotide sequence: TGTGCCAGCACCCTAGGGGCTGCTGGAAACACCATATATTTT.

Comment on this clonotype: Germline and junction disagree at one end, which may indicate a read error. The chain carries TRBV25-1 and TRBJ2-3; 8 positions agree with TRBD1. The CDR3 has 15 amino acids. Germline values: CDR1 MGHDK, CDR2 SYGVNS. The CDR3 sequence: CTSSERRGRGDTQYF. CDR3 coding DNA: TGTACCAGCAGTGAACGCAGGGGGCGGGGAGATACGCAGTATTTT.

V usage is TRBV9 and J usage is TRBJ2-1; D is perhaps TRBD1 (5 bases). This CDR3 has 12 residues. Looked up from germline, CDR1 is SGDLS and CDR2 is YYNGEE. V was clipped by 4 bases and J by 8 bases, with 10 bases between them. This CDR3 is CASSPGSHEQFF. The CDR3 bases are TGTGCCAGCAGCCCAGGGTCCCATGAGCAGTTCTTC. The variable domain in full, completed from reference TRBV9 and TRBJ2-1, reads DSGVTQTPKHLITATGQRVTLRCSPRSGDLSVYWYQQSLDQGLQFLIQYYNGEERAKGNILERFSAQQFPDLHSELNLSSLELGDSALYFCASSPGSHEQFFGPGTRLTVL.

The sample holds one count of this clonotype. A much larger clonotype is one base distant, so this may be a read error. The rearrangement links TRBV20-1 to TRBJ2-7, with 7 bases fitting TRBD2. Germline CDR1 DFQATT, CDR2 SNEGSKA (reference sequence). J gave up 5 bases and V 4 bases, and 14 bases lay outside the gene matches. This CDR3 contains 15 residues. CDR3 sequence reads: CSATGGRVQVHEQYF. The DNA for the CDR3 is TGCAGTGCTACAGGCGGGAGAGTCCAAGTTCACGAGCAGTACTTC.

This clonotype showed up just once. This sequence may be a read error, since a much larger clone differs from it by one base. This rearrangement joins TRBV11-2 to TRBJ2-2; D assignment may be TRBD1 or TRBD2 (5 bases each). The CDR3 spans 16 residues. The germline gives CDR1 SGHAT, CDR2 FQNNGV. The DNA of the CDR3 is TGTGCCAGCAGAGTAGGGGCCAGGACCATCACCGGGAAGCTGTTTTTT. Encoded protein: CASRVGARTITGKLFF.

The rearrangement links TRBV29-1 to TRBJ1-1; a weak D match, TRBD1 (5 bases). This CDR3 comprises 12 residues. Germline CDR1 and CDR2: SQVTM and ANQGSEA. Trimming removed 6 bases from V and 5 bases from J, with 13 bases in between. CDR3 region: CSVGAGLTEAFF. As DNA, the CDR3 is TGCAGCGTAGGGGCAGGGTTGACTGAAGCTTTCTTT.

The chain employs TRBV25-1 and TRBJ2-7, with 8 bases fitting TRBD1. CDR3 size: 17 residues. Germline V gene sequence: CDR1 MGHDK, CDR2 SYGVNS. With 2 bases clipped from V and 4 bases from J, the junction kept 13 bases outside the gene matches. Here the CDR3 reads CASSEPGAGGGGYEQYF. CDR3 coding DNA: TGTGCCAGCAGTGAACCGGGTGCAGGGGGCGGAGGGTACGAGCAGTACTTC.

The gene calls are TRBV25-1 and TRBJ1-1; D is possibly TRBD1 (6 bases). Trimming shortened V by 5 bases and J by 2 bases, and 24 bases separated the two germline ends. The CDR3 consists of 18 residues. Germline CDR1 MGHDK, CDR2 SYGVNS. CDR3: CASSLYGGVTLVNTEAFF. The DNA of the CDR3 is TGTGCCAGCAGTTTATACGGGGGCGTGACATTGGTAAACACTGAAGCTTTCTTT.

The chain combines TRBV20-1 with TRBJ2-3, with D maybe TRBD2 (5 bases). V was trimmed by 6 bases and J by 2 bases, leaving 12 bases between them. The CDR3 runs to 13 residues. Looked up from germline, CDR1 is DFQATT and CDR2 is SNEGSKA (reference sequence). The CDR3: CSAGLYPTDTQYF. CDR3 coding DNA: TGCAGTGCCGGACTCTACCCCACAGATACGCAGTATTTT.

This clonotype was counted at least ten times. V is TRBV7-9 and J is TRBJ1-6; TRBD1 aligns across 8 bases. After removal of 0 bases from V and 10 bases from J, the junction contained 8 bases not matched to a gene. The CDR3 covers 16 residues. In germline, CDR1 is SEHNR, CDR2 FQNEAQ (reference sequence). CDR3 nucleotides: TGTGCCAGCAGCTTAGCGCGGACAGGGATATACTCACCCCTCCACTTT. Protein product: CASSLARTGIYSPLHF.

This clonotype was counted ten times or more. J is TRBJ1-3 and V is TRBV29-1, with D unclear. V was pared by 8 bases and J by 0 bases, with 8 bases between. Germline V CDR1 and CDR2: SQVTM, ANQGSEA. The length of the CDR3 is 12 residues. The CDR3 sequence is CSMNDSGNTIYF. CDR3 DNA sequence: TGCAGCATGAATGACTCTGGAAACACCATATATTTT.

This clonotype was seen at least ten times. The chain links TRBV7-8 to TRBJ1-1, with 9 bases lining up with TRBD1. The CDR3 sequence is 15 residues long. V lost 6 bases, J lost 3 bases, and 8 bases stayed unmatched. Germline-derived CDR1 and CDR2 are SGHVS and FQNEAQ. The CDR3 region has the DNA TGTGCCAGCAGGTCCACAGGGGGCGTTGACACTGAAGCTTTCTTT. Protein product: CASRSTGGVDTEAFF.

Ten or more counts support this clonotype. The rearrangement links TRBV10-3 to TRBJ1-5; perhaps TRBD1 as D (5 bases). V was cut by 0 bases and J by 7 bases, with 10 bases left in between. Germline V lookup: CDR1 ENHRY, CDR2 SYGVKD. This CDR3 comprises 14 residues. CDR3 amino acids: CAISESGTSQPQHF. For the CDR3, the DNA is TGTGCCATCAGTGAGTCAGGGACGAGCCAGCCCCAGCATTTT.

With regard to this clonotype: A much larger clone is a single base away; this may be a read error. V is TRBV7-9 and J is TRBJ2-7; the match to TRBD2 covers 8 bases. Germline CDR1 SEHNR, CDR2 FQNEAQ (reference sequence). J was trimmed by 1 base and V by 6 bases; bases with no gene match: 5. This CDR3 contains 14 residues. The DNA of the CDR3 is TGTGCCAGCAGGGCGGGGGGCCCGTCCTACGAGCAGTACGTC. Encoded protein: CASRAGGPSYEQYV.

This clonotype was detected a few times. V gene TRBV7-9 combines with J gene TRBJ2-5; TRBD1 agrees at 10 bases. The CDR3 covers 16 residues. V shed 6 bases, J shed 2 bases, and the junction held 9 bases outside the gene matches. Germline CDR1 reads SEHNR; CDR2 reads FQNEAQ (reference sequence). Here the CDR3 reads CASSLWGTGAQETQYF. The CDR3 nucleotides are TGTGCCAGCAGTTTATGGGGGACAGGGGCTCAAGAGACCCAGTACTTC.

This chain joins TRBV12-3 or TRBV12-4 and TRBJ1-6; D is unclear. The V and J ends lost 7 bases and 7 bases respectively, with 14 bases between them. The CDR3 loop spans 14 amino acids. The CDR3 spells CASTLLWANSPLHF. The DNA for the CDR3 is TGTGCCAGCACCCTACTCTGGGCCAATTCACCCCTCCACTTT.

About this clonotype: An end of the junction does not agree with germline; a read error may underlie this. The chain couples TRBV7-9 to TRBJ1-2, with D possibly being TRBD1 (5 bases). This CDR3 comprises 17 residues. Germline CDR1 reads SEHNR; CDR2 reads FQNEAQ (reference sequence). CDR3 loop: CASSYRSGQGDGYGHTF. The CDR3, as DNA: TGTGCCAGCAGTTACCGCTCGGGGCAGGGTGACGGCTATGGCCACACCTTC.

A word on this clonotype: A much larger clone lies one base from this, so it may be a read error. The chain uses TRBV6-5 and TRBJ1-1; D is undetermined. Trimming left V 2 bases short and J 8 bases short, with 9 bases between. The CDR3 consists of 12 residues. Germline V gene lookup returns CDR1 MNHEY and CDR2 SVGAGI. The chain's CDR3 is CASSYPKGEAFF. DNA for the CDR3: TGTGCCAGCAGTTACCCGAAAGGGGAAGCTTTCTTT.

This clonotype has a count of ten or more. The chain links TRBV6-1 to TRBJ1-5; 9 bases are a match to TRBD1. The CDR3 is 16 residues long. Germline V gives CDR1 MNHNS, CDR2 SASEGT. The V gene end was trimmed by 1 base and the J gene end by 3 bases; junction bases not matched to a gene: 4. The CDR3 sequence: CASSEGGTGINQPQHF. In nucleotides, the CDR3 is TGTGCCAGCAGTGAAGGAGGGACAGGGATCAATCAGCCCCAGCATTTT.

This clonotype was counted at least ten times. V usage is TRBV19 and J usage is TRBJ1-2; D is uncertain. The CDR3 extends over 12 amino acids. Germline loops: CDR1 LNHDA, CDR2 SQIVND (reference sequence). Trimming left V 1 base short and J 6 bases short, with 6 bases between. The CDR3 DNA is TGTGCCAGTAGTATAGCAGTTGATGGCTACACCTTC. Translated, it gives CASSIAVDGYTF.

This clonotype was found many times. The rearrangement links TRBV7-9 to TRBJ2-7; 8 bases are a match to TRBD1. There are 15 residues in the CDR3. V was clipped by 5 bases and J by 4 bases; unmatched bases: 10. CDR1 is SEHNR, CDR2 FQNEAQ, per germline (reference sequence). CDR3 sequence: CASSARQGMFYEQYF. The CDR3 nucleotides read TGTGCCAGCAGCGCTCGACAGGGGATGTTTTACGAGCAGTACTTC.

Ten or more counts support this clonotype. The V and J genes are TRBV6-5 and TRBJ1-6, with D perhaps TRBD1 (5 bases). With 0 bases removed from V and 10 bases from J, the gap between germline ends came to 10 bases. The CDR3 length is 14 residues. Looked up from germline, CDR1 is MNHEY and CDR2 is SVGAGI. The CDR3 DNA reads TGTGCCAGCAGTTACTCGAGGGGTGGCTCACCCCTCCACTTT. It is translated as CASSYSRGGSPLHF.

There are many counts of this clonotype. The DNA for the CDR3 is TGTGCCAGTCAACGCCGGGACAGGGACAATCAGCCCCAGCATTTT. Its translation is CASQRRDRDNQPQHF. V and J are TRBV19 and TRBJ1-5; 9 nucleotides align to TRBD1. The CDR3 runs to 15 residues. CDR1 LNHDA and CDR2 SQIVND come from the germline V gene (reference sequence). V trimming: 8 bases; J trimming: 3 bases; junction bases outside the gene matches: 8.

This chain connects TRBV20-1 to TRBJ2-3; TRBD1 matches at 7 bases. The CDR3 has 14 amino acids. After removal of 6 bases from V and 3 bases from J, the junction contained 9 bases not matched to a gene. Germline V lookup: CDR1 DFQATT, CDR2 SNEGSKA (reference sequence). The CDR3 protein is CSANDRVLTDTQYF. The CDR3 bases are TGCAGTGCGAACGACAGGGTTTTGACAGATACGCAGTATTTT.

The gene calls are TRBV2 and TRBJ2-7; TRBD1 is a possible D gene (6 bases). Germline CDR1 reads SNHLY; CDR2 reads FYNNEI. The V end was cut by 9 bases, the J end by 3 bases, with 12 bases between. The CDR3 has 12 amino acids. In nucleotides, the CDR3 is TGTGCCAGGCCCGCAGGGGACTACGAGCAGTACTTC. This codes for CARPAGDYEQYF.

This chain connects TRBV29-1 to TRBJ2-7, with D unresolved. The CDR3 covers 13 residues. The germline V gene encodes CDR1 SQVTM and CDR2 ANQGSEA. V dropped 8 bases and J dropped 0 bases, with 14 bases sitting between them. The CDR3 DNA is TGCAGCAGTTACATCAGGAGCTCCTACGAGCAGTACTTC. Translating gives CSSYIRSSYEQYF.

Note on this clonotype: Because the CDR3 is missing its conserved closing phenylalanine or tryptophan, this is likely a read error. The V and J genes are TRBV11-2 and TRBJ1-1; 9 positions match TRBD1. The germline CDR1 and CDR2 sequences are SGHAT and FQNNGV. With V trimmed by 5 bases and J by 2 bases, 6 bases remained unmatched. This CDR3 has 15 amino acids. CDR3 sequence reads: CASSRLGQGNTEAFS. The CDR3 nucleotides are TGTGCCAGCAGCCGCCTGGGACAGGGAAACACTGAAGCTTTCTCT.